The 25 T cell receptor beta chains below all came from one sample that was sequenced in a study of T cells after yellow fever vaccination. MiXCR was run by TCRdb on the 5' RACE reads, yielding one entry per CDR3 protein. Seen here are hundreds of thousands of distinct CDR3 sequences, roughly 12% observed once, and the top ten hold more than 13%. This specimen consisted of PBMCs, obtained on the day of the yellow fever booster vaccination. These receptors all stem from a man aged 30-40 years who received the YFV17D yellow fever vaccine.

This clonotype was detected only a few times. The chain employs TRBV7-8 and TRBJ2-1, with D tentatively TRBD1 (6 bases). V dropped 1 base and J dropped 6 bases, with 10 bases sitting between them. The germline V gene encodes CDR1 SGHVS and CDR2 FQNEAQ. This CDR3 is built from 14 residues. In DNA, the CDR3 is TGTGCCAGCAGCTTAGACAGGGCGGGCAATGAGCAGTTCTTC. Translation: CASSLDRAGNEQFF.

This clonotype was seen a handful of times. V gene TRBV7-2 combines with J gene TRBJ2-2; D call uncertain. Germline assignment: CDR1 SGHTA and CDR2 FQGNSA. V gave up 3 bases and J gave up 1 base, with 6 bases separating them. The CDR3 is 14 amino acids. Written as DNA, the CDR3 is TGTGCCAGCAGCTTCTCTGTGAACACCGGGGAGCTGTTTTTT. Translation: CASSFSVNTGELFF.

This clonotype has a handful of counts. J is TRBJ2-3 and V is TRBV27; TRBD2 aligns across 15 bases. J was trimmed by 1 base and V by 6 bases; bases with no gene match: 5. The germline V gene encodes CDR1 MNHEY and CDR2 SMNVEV (reference sequence). The CDR3 is 17 amino acids. DNA of the CDR3: TGTGCCAGCAGCCACCGGACTAGCGGGAGGGGCACAGATACGCAGTATTTT. Protein sequence: CASSHRTSGRGTDTQYF.

The chain recombines TRBV10-2 with TRBJ1-6, with D possibly TRBD1 on 5 matching bases. The V end was cut by 2 bases, the J end by 3 bases, with 14 bases between. This CDR3 has 17 amino acids. CDR1 WSHSY and CDR2 SAAADI come from the germline V gene. CDR3 region: CASSEDSPSLYNSPLHF. The CDR3, as DNA: TGCGCCAGCAGTGAGGACAGCCCATCTCTCTATAATTCACCCCTCCACTTT.

This clonotype was recorded once. The chain carries TRBV4-2 and TRBJ2-1; D ambiguous. CDR3 size: 15 residues. The germline V gene encodes CDR1 LGHNA and CDR2 YNFKEQ. V lost 0 bases to trimming and J lost 3 bases, with 9 bases between them. In nucleotides, the CDR3 is TGTGCCAGCAGCCAAGATGGGCAGTTCTACAATGAGCAGTTCTTC. It codes for CASSQDGQFYNEQFF.

A few counts support this clonotype. The CDR3 here is CASSARGGVSSYEQYF. CDR3 DNA: TGTGCCAGCAGCGCCCGGGGCGGGGTTAGCTCCTACGAGCAGTACTTC. The rearrangement links TRBV7-2 to TRBJ2-7; TRBD2 is a possible D gene (6 bases). The V and J ends lost 5 bases and 0 bases respectively, with 17 bases between them. CDR3 length: 16 residues. CDR1 and CDR2 from the germline V gene are SGHTA and FQGNSA. Complete variable domain (other parts from reference TRBV7-2 and TRBJ2-7): GAGVSQSPSNKVTEKGKDVELRCDPISGHTALYWYRQSLGQGLEFLIYFQGNSAPDKSGLPSDRFSAERTGGSVSTLTIQRTQQEDSAVYLCASSARGGVSSYEQYFGPGTRLTVT.

A few counts support this clonotype. J is TRBJ2-7 and V is TRBV9; 10 bases match TRBD2. V dropped 4 bases and J dropped 2; count of bases not matched to a gene: 6. The CDR3 totals 15 residues. Germline CDR1 reads SGDLS; CDR2 reads YYNGEE. Here the CDR3 reads CASSSSGSYAYEQYF. The CDR3 nucleotides read TGTGCCAGCAGCTCTAGCGGGAGCTATGCCTACGAGCAGTACTTC.

V is TRBV20-1 and J is TRBJ2-7, with a weak D call TRBD1 (6 bases). Looked up from germline, CDR1 is DFQATT and CDR2 is SNEGSKA (reference sequence). The CDR3 totals 13 residues. With 6 bases removed from V and 7 bases from J, the gap between germline ends came to 19 bases. DNA for the CDR3: TGCAGTGCCACCGACTCGCCTACAGGGGAGCAGTACTTC. It translates to CSATDSPTGEQYF.

This clonotype occurred a few times. V and J are TRBV6-1 and TRBJ2-7; TRBD1 is a possible D gene (5 bases). CDR3 length: 13 residues. Per germline, CDR1 MNHNS and CDR2 SASEGT. Trimming left V 6 bases short and J 0 bases short, with 9 bases between. CDR3 DNA: TGTGCCAGCAGCGGACACAGCTCCTACGAGCAGTACTTC. Translating it yields CASSGHSSYEQYF.

This clonotype has only a few counts. The chain couples TRBV7-3 to TRBJ2-5; 10 nucleotides line up with TRBD1. V lost 4 bases, J lost 9 bases, and 8 bases stayed unmatched. The germline V gene encodes CDR1 SGHTA and CDR2 FQGTGA. The CDR3 consists of 14 residues. The chain's CDR3 is CASSSRQGAAAQYF. The CDR3 nucleotides read TGTGCCAGCAGCTCGCGACAGGGGGCTGCAGCCCAGTACTTC.

The J gene is TRBJ1-4, the V gene TRBV7-6; D gene uncertain. Germline CDR1 is SGHVS and CDR2 is FNYEAQ. V lost 1 base and J 4 bases, leaving 10 bases between the germline ends. This CDR3 has 15 residues. DNA for the CDR3: TGTGCCAGCAGCTTAGGACGCCAGCGTAATGAAAAACTGTTTTTT. This sequence encodes CASSLGRQRNEKLFF.

The V call is TRBV3-1, the J call TRBJ2-2; D is ambiguous. This CDR3 has 14 residues. V was pared by 4 bases and J by 6 bases, with 12 bases between. Germline CDR1 LGHDT, CDR2 YNNKEL (reference sequence). CDR3 residues: CASSLLGVPGELFF. The CDR3 bases are TGTGCCAGCAGCCTTCTTGGGGTCCCCGGGGAGCTGTTTTTT.

In its sample, this clonotype was seen many times. This chain connects TRBV20-1 to TRBJ2-1, with TRBD2 matching 7 bases. Germline values: CDR1 DFQATT, CDR2 SNEGSKA (reference sequence). After removal of 1 base from V and 10 bases from J, the junction contained 7 bases not matched to a gene. The CDR3 sequence is 13 residues long. CDR3 in DNA: TGCAGTGCTAGAGTGGCGGGACTACCGGAGCAGTTCTTC. Protein product: CSARVAGLPEQFF.

The sample holds a few counts of this clonotype. The chain joins TRBV5-1 to TRBJ2-3; 11 bases fit TRBD1. The trim removed 5 bases at V and 5 bases at J, leaving 7 bases unmatched. Germline V CDR1 and CDR2: SGHRS, YFSETQ. CDR3 size: 15 residues. The chain's CDR3 is CASSPGQGAGDTQYF. The CDR3 DNA sequence: TGCGCCAGCAGTCCTGGACAGGGGGCAGGAGATACGCAGTATTTT.

The chain is built from TRBV20-1 and TRBJ2-7; D remains unclear. Germline V gene data show CDR1 as DFQATT and CDR2 as SNEGSKA (reference sequence). The length of the CDR3 is 14 residues. V lost 0 bases and J lost 6, with 15 bases in between. The CDR3 here is CSAREVAASGEQYF. The CDR3 DNA reads TGCAGTGCTAGAGAGGTAGCTGCCAGTGGCGAGCAGTACTTC.

The V call is TRBV9, the J call TRBJ2-4; 13 nucleotides match TRBD2. The CDR3 covers 21 residues. After removal of 3 bases from V and 6 bases from J, the junction contained 21 bases not matched to a gene. Germline loops: CDR1 SGDLS, CDR2 YYNGEE. The CDR3: CASSGAPGTSGKTSLGNIQYF. CDR3 DNA sequence: TGTGCCAGCAGCGGGGCCCCCGGGACTAGCGGGAAGACGTCTTTAGGAAACATTCAGTACTTC.

The table lists this clonotype with a few counts. This rearrangement joins TRBV20-1 to TRBJ2-3; D remains ambiguous. CDR1 is DFQATT and CDR2 is SNEGSKA in the germline V gene (reference sequence). V was shortened by 4 bases and J by 6 bases, with 17 bases between the two germline ends. The CDR3 extends over 14 amino acids. The CDR3 protein is CSAMIGLPVDTQYF. DNA for the CDR3: TGCAGTGCTATGATTGGGCTCCCAGTGGATACGCAGTATTTT.

This clonotype was seen a handful of times. The gene calls are TRBV15 and TRBJ1-6; a possible D gene is TRBD1 (6 bases). Germline lookup yields CDR1 LNHNV and CDR2 YYDKDF (reference sequence). Trimming shortened V by 3 bases and J by 8 bases, and 8 bases separated the two germline ends. The CDR3 spans 13 residues. In nucleotides, the CDR3 is TGTGCCACCAGCAGCCGGACAGATTCACCCCTCCACTTT. Translated, it gives CATSSRTDSPLHF.

The rearrangement joins TRBV11-2 to TRBJ2-7; 8 bases line up with TRBD2. There are 17 residues in the CDR3. The J segment lost 5 bases and the V segment lost 7 bases, leaving 19 bases of the junction unmatched. The germline V gene has CDR1 SGHAT and CDR2 FQNNGV. Here the CDR3 reads CASTRSVGTSGSHEQYF. The CDR3 coding sequence is TGTGCCAGCACTCGTTCAGTGGGTACGAGCGGGAGTCACGAGCAGTACTTC.

The chain is built from TRBV3-1 and TRBJ2-1, with a tentative D call TRBD2 (5 bases). The V end was cut by 3 bases, the J end by 2 bases, with 14 bases between. Germline V lookup: CDR1 LGHDT, CDR2 YNNKEL (reference sequence). This CDR3 is built from 16 residues. The CDR3 loop reads CASSHPPSGPYNEQFF. CDR3 DNA: TGTGCCAGCAGCCACCCCCCCAGCGGACCCTACAATGAGCAGTTCTTC.

V gene TRBV3-1 combines with J gene TRBJ1-2; possibly TRBD1 for D (6 bases). Trimming stripped 6 bases from V and 2 bases from J, with 10 bases between. The CDR3 totals 13 residues. Germline V gene data show CDR1 as LGHDT and CDR2 as YNNKEL (reference sequence). Here the CDR3 reads CASRFGQNYGYTF. The CDR3 nucleotides are TGTGCCAGCAGGTTCGGACAGAACTATGGCTACACCTTC.

The chain employs TRBV18 and TRBJ2-7, with a possible D match to TRBD2 (6 bases). Trimming removed 2 bases at V and 9 bases at J, with 17 bases between. The CDR3 contains 14 residues. The germline V gene encodes CDR1 KGHSH and CDR2 LQKENI. The CDR3 bases are TGTGCCAGCTCACCAGCCGCGAATCCGGGACTGCAGTACTTC. Translated, it gives CASSPAANPGLQYF.

This chain links TRBV28 with TRBJ2-1; 7 bases are a match to TRBD1. Germline V gene data show CDR1 as MDHEN and CDR2 as SYDVKM. This CDR3 region has 13 residues. Unmatched junction bases numbered 8, after V lost 5 bases and J lost 10 bases. In nucleotides, the CDR3 is TGTGCCAGCAGTACCCGGGACAGCCACGAGCAGTTCTTC. Its protein product is CASSTRDSHEQFF.

This clonotype was observed a few times. This chain links TRBV4-3 with TRBJ1-3, with unresolved D. The germline gives CDR1 LGHNA, CDR2 YSLEER. The CDR3 has 15 amino acids. Trimming took 0 bases from V and 0 from J, leaving 6 bases between them. The CDR3 is CASSQDISSGNTIYF. The CDR3 bases are TGCGCCAGCAGCCAAGACATCAGCTCTGGAAACACCATATATTTT.

This clonotype was seen a handful of times. This rearrangement joins TRBV28 to TRBJ2-3, with D hard to call. Germline values: CDR1 MDHEN, CDR2 SYDVKM. The CDR3 loop spans 13 amino acids. Trimming removed 10 bases from V and 0 bases from J, with 11 bases in between. This CDR3 is CAILASSTDTQYF. In DNA, the CDR3 is TGTGCCATCCTTGCCTCTAGCACAGATACGCAGTATTTT.